The rows below give T cell receptor beta chains drawn from one sample of a study of T cells in Graves' hyperthyroidism and ophthalmopathy. From the multiplex PCR reads, TCRdb called clonotypes with MiXCR, one entry per CDR3 protein. The top ten hold 50% of the sample, which has fewer than 250,000 distinct CDR3 sequences, roughly a sixth seen once. Sequencing used blood. These receptors all come from a man between 50 and 59 years old with Graves' hyperthyroidism. CDR3s include the opening cysteine and the closing phenylalanine or tryptophan. Fields, in order: clone size, D gene, J gene, V gene, CDR3 protein, CDR3 DNA. The D gene is left open where the match is weak. Size is omitted from some rows. Given values are once, few, many or a class for expanded clones.

>NA|NA|TRBJ1-1|TRBV29-1
CSGTGHLNTEAFF
TGCAGCGGAACGGGACACCTGAACACTGAAGCTTTCTTT
>many|TRBD2|TRBJ2-1|TRBV2
CASRREHYNEQFF
TGTGCCAGCAGGCGGGAGCACTACAATGAGCAGTTCTTC
>NA|NA|TRBJ2-5|TRBV6-6
CASSYSSGQTEETQYF
TGTGCCAGCAGTTACTCCTCCGGACAGACAGAAGAGACCCAGTACTTC
>many|NA|TRBJ1-2|TRBV11-2
CASSQSSVGDYTF
TGTGCCAGCAGCCAGAGCTCCGTAGGTGACTACACCTTC
>NA|TRBD1|TRBJ1-2|TRBV4-1
CASSQTPGQGWANYGYTF
TGCGCCAGCAGCCAAACACCGGGACAGGGGTGGGCTAACTATGGCTACACCTTC
>many|NA|TRBJ2-1|TRBV5-1
CASSELGGNNEQFF
TGCGCCAGCAGCGAACTCGGGGGCAACAATGAGCAGTTCTTC
>many|TRBD2|TRBJ2-3|TRBV20-1
CSARELLAGVRADTQYF
TGCAGTGCTAGAGAACTACTAGCGGGAGTTCGGGCAGATACGCAGTATTTT
>NA|TRBD2|TRBJ2-1|TRBV5-1
CASSLALAVNEQFF
TGCGCCAGCAGCTTGGCTCTAGCGGTCAATGAGCAGTTCTTC
>NA|NA|TRBJ1-5|TRBV19
CASSIHLGTGGLRPQHF
TGTGCCAGTAGTATCCACTTGGGAACAGGAGGTTTACGGCCCCAGCATTTT
>few|NA|TRBJ2-3|TRBV30
CAWREGTDTQYF
TGTGCCTGGAGGGAGGGCACAGATACGCAGTATTTT
>many|NA|TRBJ2-1|TRBV18
CASSPGASSYNEQFF
TGTGCCAGCTCACCGGGGGCGAGCTCCTACAATGAGCAGTTCTTC
>NA|NA|TRBJ2-5|TRBV5-4
CASSLFKGGGMETQYF
TGTGCCAGCAGCTTGTTTAAGGGAGGAGGTATGGAGACCCAGTACTTC
>few|NA|TRBJ2-1|TRBV5-5
CASSPWSGEQFF
TGTGCCAGCAGCCCCTGGAGCGGTGAGCAGTTCTTC
>many|NA|TRBJ2-3|TRBV28
CASRNLDLITDTQYF
TGTGCCAGCAGGAATTTAGATCTTATCACAGATACGCAGTATTTT
>few|NA|TRBJ2-1|TRBV9
CASSVEGGSYNEQFF
TGTGCCAGCAGCGTAGAAGGGGGCTCCTACAATGAGCAGTTCTTC
>NA|NA|TRBJ2-3|TRBV6-5
CASSTTRTDTQYF
TGTGCCAGCAGCACGACTCGCACAGATACGCAGTATTTT
>many|NA|TRBJ2-1|TRBV18
CASSPQTGLNEQFF
TGTGCCAGCTCACCACAGACAGGTTTAAATGAGCAGTTCTTC
>many|TRBD1|TRBJ1-2|TRBV5-1
CASSLAGTGSSANYGYTF
TGCGCCAGCAGCTTGGCCGGGACAGGGTCTTCGGCTAACTATGGCTACACCTTC
>many|NA|TRBJ2-1|TRBV2
CASSGGSSSYNEQFF
TGTGCCAGCAGTGGAGGGTCCTCCTCCTACAATGAGCAGTTCTTC
>many|TRBD1|TRBJ2-1|TRBV2
CASRAGTGLSEQFF
TGTGCCAGCAGGGCCGGGACAGGGCTTAGTGAGCAGTTCTTC
>many|TRBD2|TRBJ2-7|TRBV10-3
CAISDGDQRDYEQYF
TGTGCCATCAGTGACGGAGATCAGCGGGACTACGAGCAGTACTTC
>many|TRBD1|TRBJ2-5|TRBV7-2
CASSPRAGTGFLLVQETQYF
TGTGCCAGCAGCCCCCGAGCAGGGACAGGGTTTCTTCTAGTACAAGAGACCCAGTACTTC
>many|NA|TRBJ2-6|TRBV12-3/TRBV12-4
CASSLALGSSGANVLTF
TGTGCCAGCAGTTTAGCACTTGGGAGCTCTGGGGCCAACGTCCTGACTTTC
>many|NA|TRBJ2-3|TRBV7-8
CASSLVMGLSTDTQYF
TGTGCCAGCAGCTTAGTTATGGGACTCAGCACAGATACGCAGTATTTT
>NA|TRBD2|TRBJ2-1|TRBV4-3
CASSQDITSGSDKQFF
TGCGCCAGCAGCCAAGATATCACTAGCGGGAGTGATAAGCAGTTCTTC
>many|TRBD1|TRBJ1-5|TRBV28
CASSSAGQGGYSNQPQHF
TGTGCCAGCAGTTCGGCCGGACAGGGAGGGTATAGCAATCAGCCCCAGCATTTT
>few|TRBD1|TRBJ1-1|TRBV20-1
CSARDRGGTEAFF
TGCAGTGCTAGAGACAGGGGGGGCACTGAAGCTTTCTTT
>many|NA|TRBJ1-2|TRBV28
CASSLPLGSTNYGYTF
TGTGCCAGCAGTTTACCCCTCGGGAGTACTAACTATGGCTACACCTTC
>NA|NA|TRBJ2-7|TRBV11-3
CASSLTRSSYEQYF
TGTGCCAGCAGCCTAACGAGGAGCTCCTACGAGCAGTACTTC